Shown below are 10 T cell receptor beta chains from a single sample sequenced in a study of blood T cell repertoires in COVID-19. The method was immunoSEQ multiplex PCR; TCRdb's version includes in-frame clones alone and lacks a portion of them. The table includes around 160,000 clones, approximately 88% detected once. The specimen was PBMCs or T cells enriched from blood (not recorded which). These receptors originate from a woman under 40 with acute COVID-19.

The chain recombines TRBV9 with TRBJ2-4; TRBD2 matches at 11 bases. Germline trimming cut 0 bases from V and 7 bases from J; bases unmatched to any gene: 6. The CDR3 is 16 amino acids. The germline V gene encodes CDR1 SGDLS and CDR2 YYNGEE. DNA for the CDR3: TGTGCCAGCAGCGTAGGTACTAGCGGGAGTTCTAACATTCAGTACTTC. Translated, it gives CASSVGTSGSSNIQYF.

The chain couples TRBV9 to TRBJ2-1; D unclear. This CDR3 comprises 14 residues. V gave up 2 bases and J gave up 6 bases, with 12 bases separating them. The V gene's germline CDR1 is SGDLS and CDR2 YYNGEE. CDR3 bases: TGTGCCAGCAGCGTTTTTGACGGAGCCAATGAGCAGTTCTTC. This encodes CASSVFDGANEQFF.

This chain joins TRBV3-1 (or the pseudogene TRBV3-2) and TRBJ1-2, with D uncertain. V lost 2 bases, J lost 0 bases, and 22 bases lay in between. Germline V gene sequence: CDR1 LGHDT, CDR2 YNNKEL (reference sequence). The length of the CDR3 is 19 residues. In DNA form, the CDR3 reads TGTGCCAGCAGCCAAACCTTACCTGTGGAGCGGGGAGCTAACTATGGCTACACCTTC. It translates to CASSQTLPVERGANYGYTF.

The CDR3 loop reads CASSWTSGPFEQYF. Here the CDR3 DNA reads TGTGCCAGTAGCTGGACTAGCGGACCCTTCGAGCAGTACTTC. V gene TRBV19 combines with J gene TRBJ2-7; 10 bases agree with TRBD2. Losses at the gene ends were 6 bases for V and 6 bases for J; bases not matched to a gene: 8. This CDR3 region has 14 residues. Germline CDR1 reads LNHDA; CDR2 reads SQIVND (reference sequence).

This sequence joins TRBV6-5 and TRBJ1-5; 9 nucleotides line up with TRBD1. The germline CDR1 and CDR2 sequences are MNHEY and SVGAGI. V shed 4 bases and J 2 bases; nucleotides not matched to a gene: 6. The CDR3 has 16 residues. In DNA form, the CDR3 reads TGTGCCAGCAGTTTTTCCTGGGACAGGGGCAATCAGCCCCAGCATTTT. It translates to CASSFSWDRGNQPQHF.

In nucleotides, the CDR3 is TGTGCCAGCAGGAAACTAGCGGAGTTCTCCTACGAGCAGTACTTC. As protein: CASRKLAEFSYEQYF. The chain recombines TRBV2 with TRBJ2-7; 8 bases match TRBD2. With 6 bases clipped from V and 0 bases from J, the junction kept 7 bases outside the gene matches. Germline assignment: CDR1 SNHLY and CDR2 FYNNEI. This CDR3 is 15 amino acids long. The full variable domain, completed using reference TRBV2 and TRBJ2-7, is EPEVTQTPSHQVTQMGQEVILRCVPISNHLYFYWYRQILGQKVEFLVSFYNNEISEKSEIFDDQFSVERPDGSNFTLKIRSTKLEDSAMYFCASRKLAEFSYEQYFGPGTRLTVT.

The rearrangement uses TRBV5-5 and TRBJ2-5; unclear D gene. CDR3 size: 11 residues. Germline values: CDR1 SGHKS, CDR2 YYEKEE (reference sequence). Trimming removed 6 bases at V and 5 bases at J, with 8 bases between. CDR3 sequence (DNA): TGTGCCAGCACCTCCCTTGAGACCCAGTACTTC. Translating gives CASTSLETQYF.

This clone was seen only a few times. The V gene is TRBV5-1, the J gene TRBJ1-1; D possibly corresponds to TRBD1 (5 bases). The CDR3 is made up of 14 amino acids. The V gene's germline CDR1 is SGHRS and CDR2 YFSETQ. Trimming took off 0 bases at V and 4 bases at J, with 10 bases between the two ends. CDR3 in amino acids: CASSLAGGGTEAFF. The DNA for the CDR3 is TGCGCCAGCAGCTTGGCCGGGGGAGGCACTGAAGCTTTCTTT.

The CDR3 sequence: CASRRPGLAVKEQYF. The CDR3 DNA sequence: TGTGCCAGCAGACGACCGGGACTAGCGGTTAAAGAGCAGTACTTC. The rearrangement links TRBV11-2 to TRBJ2-7; 11 bases agree with TRBD2. The CDR3 length is 15 residues. The germline V gene has CDR1 SGHAT and CDR2 FQNNGV. V shed 6 bases and J 7 bases; nucleotides not matched to a gene: 11.

The chain carries TRBV7-3 and TRBJ1-3; D perhaps matches TRBD1 (5 bases). Trimming left V 6 bases short and J 7 bases short, with 13 bases between. This CDR3 is built from 13 residues. CDR1 is SGHTA, CDR2 FQGTGA, per germline. The CDR3 protein is CASSRDAGNTIYF. For the CDR3, the DNA is TGTGCCAGCAGTCGGGACGCGGGGAACACCATATATTTT.